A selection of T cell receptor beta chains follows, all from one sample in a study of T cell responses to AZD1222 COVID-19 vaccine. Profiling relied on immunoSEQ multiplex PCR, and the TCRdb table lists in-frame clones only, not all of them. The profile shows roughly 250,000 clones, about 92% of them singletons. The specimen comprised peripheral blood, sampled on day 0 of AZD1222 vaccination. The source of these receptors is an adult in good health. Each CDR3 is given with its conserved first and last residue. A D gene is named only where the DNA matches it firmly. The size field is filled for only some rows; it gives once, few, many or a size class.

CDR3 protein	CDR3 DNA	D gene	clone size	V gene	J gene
CASSRYSGDTDTQYF	TGTGCCAGCAGCAGATATAGCGGAGACACAGATACGCAGTATTTT	NA	NA	TRBV7-3	TRBJ2-3
CATSDWDGGEQYF	TGTGCCACCAGTGATTGGGACGGCGGCGAGCAGTACTTC	NA	NA	TRBV24-1	TRBJ2-7
CASSGHGTYEQYF	TGTGCCAGCAGCGGGCACGGTACCTACGAGCAGTACTTC	NA	NA	TRBV6-2/TRBV6-3	TRBJ2-7
CASSQAGISGNTIYF	TGTGCCAGCAGCCAGGCAGGGATCTCTGGAAACACCATATATTTT	NA	few	TRBV7-6	TRBJ1-3
CASSPSSLGEKQYF	TGTGCCAGCAGCCCCAGCTCCCTCGGGGAAAAGCAGTACTTC	NA	NA	TRBV14	TRBJ2-7
CASSQLGVPQPQHF	TGTGCCAGCAGCCAATTGGGGGTCCCTCAGCCCCAGCATTTT	NA	NA	TRBV14	TRBJ1-5
CASSEAVTLNTQYF	TGTGCCAGCAGTGAAGCGGTGACCCTTAATACGCAGTATTTT	NA	NA	TRBV6-1	TRBJ2-3
CSARPRMEQYF	TGCAGTGCTAGACCACGCATGGAGCAGTACTTC	NA	few	TRBV20-1	TRBJ2-7
CASSLAASGRSSEQYF	TGTGCCAGCAGCTTAGCGGCTAGCGGGAGGAGTTCCGAGCAGTACTTC	TRBD2	NA	TRBV7-6	TRBJ2-7
CASRREGIIDEKLFF	TGTGCCAGCAGACGCGAGGGGATTATAGATGAAAAACTGTTTTTT	NA	NA	TRBV28	TRBJ1-4
CSAADTPVEF	TGCAGTGCAGCAGACACCCCGGTAGAATTC	NA	NA	TRBV20-1	TRBJ2-7
CASRLGQGLYGYTF	TGTGCAAGTCGCTTAGGACAGGGGCTCTATGGCTACACCTTC	NA	NA	TRBV12-2	TRBJ1-2
CASSSIAGGSYEQYF	TGTGCCAGCAGCTCTATAGCGGGAGGCTCCTACGAGCAGTACTTC	TRBD2	NA	TRBV11-1	TRBJ2-7
CASSLAGASSYNEQFF	TGTGCCAGCAGCTTGGCCGGGGCAAGCTCCTACAATGAGCAGTTCTTC	NA	NA	TRBV5-4	TRBJ2-1
CASSTPVNQPQHF	TGTGCCAGCAGCACTCCTGTCAATCAGCCCCAGCATTTT	NA	NA	TRBV6-2/TRBV6-3	TRBJ1-5
CASSVGKGTAYEQYF	TGTGCCAGCAGCGTAGGGAAAGGGACGGCCTACGAGCAGTACTTC	NA	NA	TRBV9	TRBJ2-7
CASSPGQYNEQFF	TGTGCCAGCAGCCCGGGACAGTACAATGAGCAGTTCTTC	TRBD1	NA	TRBV3-1/TRBV3-2	TRBJ2-1
CASSRTGTPSYEQYF	TGTGCCAGCAGTCGAACCGGGACACCTTCCTACGAGCAGTACTTC	NA	NA	TRBV6-5	TRBJ2-7
CASSYSGGRHNEQFF	TGTGCCAGCAGCTATAGCGGGGGACGACACAATGAGCAGTTCTTC	TRBD2	NA	TRBV7-2	TRBJ2-1
CSVGGYEVTQYF	TGCAGCGTTGGCGGATATGAGGTTACGCAGTATTTT	NA	NA	TRBV29-1	TRBJ2-3
CASSQEGGRAFF	TGTGCCAGCAGCCAAGAGGGGGGGCGAGCTTTCTTT	NA	NA	TRBV3-1/TRBV3-2	TRBJ1-1
CASSHWDRGSMGYTF	TGTGCCAGCAGCCATTGGGACAGGGGTTCTATGGGCTACACCTTC	TRBD1	NA	TRBV3-1/TRBV3-2	TRBJ1-2
CASSPSGGAGNTIYF	TGTGCCAGCAGCCCATCGGGGGGGGCTGGAAACACCATATATTTT	NA	once	TRBV28	TRBJ1-3
CASSEVAGAYSNQPQHF	TGTGCCAGCAGTGAAGTCGCAGGCGCTTATAGCAATCAGCCCCAGCATTTT	NA	NA	TRBV6-1	TRBJ1-5
CASSPGTSGGAGTGELFF	TGTGCCAGCTCCCCCGGGACTAGCGGGGGGGCAGGCACCGGGGAGCTGTTTTTT	TRBD2	NA	TRBV5-4	TRBJ2-2
CASSLLSGGPDTQYF	TGCGCCAGCAGCTTGTTGTCGGGGGGGCCAGATACGCAGTATTTT	TRBD2	once	TRBV5-1	TRBJ2-3
CASSQALLSGAGEAFF	TGTGCCAGCAGCCAGGCATTACTGTCGGGGGCGGGGGAAGCTTTCTTT	NA	once	TRBV3-1/TRBV3-2	TRBJ1-1
CASSRWGLADNEQFF	TGCGCCAGCAGCCGTTGGGGACTAGCGGACAATGAGCAGTTCTTC	TRBD2	NA	TRBV4-1	TRBJ2-1
CASRGWGGEKLFF	TGTGCCAGCAGGGGGTGGGGTGGCGAAAAACTGTTTTTT	NA	NA	TRBV28	TRBJ1-4
CASGSRSSSPLHF	TGTGCCAGCGGCAGCCGAAGCAGTTCACCCCTCCACTTT	NA	NA	TRBV28	TRBJ1-6
CASSGPSLAGGPTDTQYF	TGTGCCAGCAGCGGGCCCTCACTAGCGGGGGGGCCAACAGATACGCAGTATTTT	TRBD2	NA	TRBV9	TRBJ2-3
CASSRDRGTYNEQFF	TGTGCCAGCAGCCGAGACAGGGGTACCTACAATGAGCAGTTCTTC	TRBD1	once	TRBV7-9	TRBJ2-1
CASSQGQGASYNSPLHF	TGTGCCAGCAGCCAAGGACAGGGTGCTTCCTATAATTCACCCCTCCACTTT	TRBD1	NA	TRBV9	TRBJ1-6
CASRTTGGGEQYF	TGTGCCAGCAGGACGACAGGGGGAGGCGAGCAGTACTTC	TRBD1	NA	TRBV12-3/TRBV12-4	TRBJ2-7
CASSELDRTPRSNTGELFF	TGCGCCAGCAGTGAGCTGGACAGGACTCCCCGGTCGAACACCGGGGAGCTGTTTTTT	TRBD1	once	TRBV10-1	TRBJ2-2
CASRLGQGPFEAFF	TGTGCCAGCAGACTTGGACAGGGCCCCTTTGAAGCTTTCTTT	TRBD1	NA	TRBV27	TRBJ1-1
CASSQDPQGSNQPQHF	TGCGCCAGCAGCCAAGATCCCCAGGGTAGCAATCAGCCCCAGCATTTT	NA	NA	TRBV4-1	TRBJ1-5
CASSEGRLFNQPQHF	TGTGCCAGCAGCGAGGGACGCCTGTTCAATCAGCCCCAGCATTTT	NA	NA	TRBV28	TRBJ1-5
CASKRTLTYEQYF	TGTGCCAGCAAGAGGACACTTACCTACGAGCAGTACTTC	NA	NA	TRBV2	TRBJ2-7
CASSPQGVRNSPLHF	TGTGCCAGCAGCCCCCAGGGGGTTAGAAATTCACCCCTCCACTTT	TRBD1	NA	TRBV6-5	TRBJ1-6
CASSATATDTQYF	TGTGCCAGCAGCGCGACCGCCACAGATACGCAGTATTTT	NA	NA	TRBV9	TRBJ2-3
CAISESDFAGTDTQYF	TGTGCCATCAGTGAGTCGGACTTCGCGGGCACAGATACGCAGTATTTT	NA	once	TRBV10-3	TRBJ2-3
CAISYSPSTDTQYF	TGTGCCATCAGTTATAGTCCTAGCACAGATACGCAGTATTTT	NA	NA	TRBV10-3	TRBJ2-3
CASSLGQRYEQYF	TGTGCCAGCAGTTTGGGACAGAGATACGAGCAGTACTTC	TRBD1	NA	TRBV12-3/TRBV12-4	TRBJ2-7
CASRSPTGRTQYF	TGTGCCAGCAGGTCCCCCACGGGGCGCACGCAGTATTTT	NA	NA	TRBV5-6	TRBJ2-3
CASSATESYGYTF	TGTGCCAGCAGTGCGACGGAGTCCTATGGCTACACCTTC	NA	NA	TRBV27	TRBJ1-2